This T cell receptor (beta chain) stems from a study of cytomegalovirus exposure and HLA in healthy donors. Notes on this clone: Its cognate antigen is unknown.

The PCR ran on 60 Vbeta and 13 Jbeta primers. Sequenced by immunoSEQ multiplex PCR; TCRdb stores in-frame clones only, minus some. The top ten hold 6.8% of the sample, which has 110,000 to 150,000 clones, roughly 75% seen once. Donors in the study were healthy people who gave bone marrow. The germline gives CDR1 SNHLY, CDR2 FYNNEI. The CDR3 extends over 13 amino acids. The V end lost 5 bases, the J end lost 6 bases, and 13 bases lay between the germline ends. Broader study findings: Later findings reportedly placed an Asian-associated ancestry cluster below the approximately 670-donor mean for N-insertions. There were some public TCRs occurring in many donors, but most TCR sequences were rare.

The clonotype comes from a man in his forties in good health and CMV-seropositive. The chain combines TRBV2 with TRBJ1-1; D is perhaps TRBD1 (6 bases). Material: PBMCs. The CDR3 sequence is CASSLRGVAEAFF. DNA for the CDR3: TGTGCCAGCAGTCTCAGGGGAGTGGCTGAAGCTTTCTTT.